The 3 T cell receptor beta chains in this list originate from one sample, sequenced in a study of early T cells in non-severe SARS-CoV-2 infection. TCRdb independently ran MiXCR on the 5' RACE reads; one entry per CDR3 protein. The sample yields 45,000 or so distinct CDR3 sequences, more than 6.5% seen once. The sample taken for sequencing was whole blood. These receptors all stem from an adult who was a healthcare worker with PCR-confirmed SARS-CoV-2 infection or an uninfected control (not recorded which).

This clonotype is medium-sized in the sample. The chain employs TRBV7-2 and TRBJ2-7, with 7 positions matching TRBD1. V shed 4 bases, J shed 3 bases, and the junction held 6 bases outside the gene matches. Germline V gene sequence: CDR1 SGHTA, CDR2 FQGNSA. This CDR3 is 14 amino acids long. CDR3: CASSWGTVFYEQYF. For the CDR3, the DNA is TGTGCCAGCAGCTGGGGGACAGTTTTCTACGAGCAGTACTTC.

The sample holds a few counts of this clonotype. The chain carries TRBV5-4 and TRBJ2-5; the D is unclear. Germline-derived CDR1 and CDR2 are SGHNT and YYREEE (reference sequence). V lost 2 bases, J lost 2 bases, and 10 bases lay in between. The CDR3 sequence is 14 residues long. The CDR3 is CASSFFRAQETQYF. The CDR3 DNA reads as TGTGCCAGCAGCTTTTTCCGGGCACAAGAGACCCAGTACTTC.

The sample holds many counts of this clonotype. V usage is TRBV12-3 or TRBV12-4 and J usage is TRBJ2-7, with D unresolved. The CDR3 runs to 13 residues. V dropped 3 bases and J dropped 3 bases, with 9 bases sitting between them. The CDR3 DNA reads as TGTGCCAGCAGTTTTCTTGGTTACTACGAGCAGTACTTC. Protein sequence: CASSFLGYYEQYF.